This entry features one T cell receptor beta chain sequence. An end of the junction does not agree with germline; a read error may underlie this. Germline CDR1 is SEHNR and CDR2 is FQNEAQ (reference sequence). CDR3 length: 17 residues. This specimen belongs to a study of cytomegalovirus exposure and HLA in healthy donors. The PCR contained 60 Vbeta and 13 Jbeta primers. Profiled with immunoSEQ multiplex PCR; TCRdb holds only in-frame clones, not every one. The sample has 95,000 or so clones, around 86% seen once. The TCR originated in a woman in her 70s in good health and CMV-seropositive. The rearrangement links TRBV7-9 to TRBJ2-1; 9 positions agree with TRBD2. Sequenced: PBMCs. The CDR3 DNA follows: TGTTCCAGCAGCTTAGGGATAGCGGGAGCTTCCTACAATGAGCAGTTCTTC. Translating gives CSSSLGIAGASYNEQFF.